This TCR beta chain was obtained from a study of blood T cells in healthy people across ages. Findings and caveats of the study: Researchers deemed the diversity estimates from one million T cells underestimates. A roughly linear age-dependent decrease characterized TCR beta diversity per million T cells. Strongly correlated with naive T cell percentage was TCR beta diversity.

CDR1 is SNHLY, CDR2 FYNNEI, per germline. J lost 8 bases, V lost 6 bases, and 13 bases had no gene match. CDR3 size: 15 residues. About this clonotype itself: The target antigen is unknown.

Using a J-beta primer mix together with a sample-barcoded 5' primer, a second PCR was run for roughly 6 to 11 cycles. TCRdb re-analysed the 5' RACE reads in MiXCR, keeping a single row per CDR3 protein. The table lists about 2 million distinct CDR3 sequences, around half of them singletons. In each sample, at least 7 million PBMCs were isolated. What was sequenced was blood. This sequence joins TRBV2 and TRBJ1-2, with 9 bases lining up with TRBD1. This clonotype originated in a woman aged 40 to 50 in good health. The CDR3 loop is CASSKTGTGLGGYTF. The CDR3 DNA sequence: TGTGCCAGCAGCAAAACCGGGACAGGGTTGGGGGGCTACACCTTC.